Listed here are 10 T cell receptor beta chains from one sample, sequenced in a study of T-cell memory formation after mild COVID-19. One entry per CDR3 protein, called by TCRdb with MiXCR from the 5' RACE reads. The sample shows approximately 480,000 distinct CDR3 sequences, around a sixth of them seen only once. Sequencing was done on a sample of PBMCs or a T cell subset sorted from them (not recorded which). These receptors came from an adult woman who had mild COVID-19 (a few samples of this study predate the infection). Cell type and time point are not known.

The chain couples TRBV5-1 to TRBJ1-1, with 7 bases fitting TRBD1. The CDR3 has 14 residues. V lost 3 bases, J lost 1 base, and 3 bases stayed unmatched. Germline lookup yields CDR1 SGHRS and CDR2 YFSETQ. CDR3 nucleotide sequence: TGCGCCAGCAGCTGGGACAGTCCGAACACTGAAGCTTTCTTT. It yields the protein CASSWDSPNTEAFF.

The chain combines TRBV11-3 with TRBJ2-1, with D hard to call. In germline, CDR1 is SGHNT, CDR2 YENEEA. Trimming stripped 4 bases from V and 8 bases from J, with 12 bases between. The CDR3 spans 13 residues. CDR3 nucleotide sequence: TGTGCCAGCAGCTCCCCCGAGACCCATGAGCAGTTCTTC. Amino acid sequence: CASSSPETHEQFF.

The chain carries TRBV3-1 and TRBJ1-2, with a weak D call TRBD1 (6 bases). V gave up 1 base and J gave up 7 bases, with 19 bases separating them. Per the germline V gene, CDR1 is LGHDT and CDR2 is YNNKEL (reference sequence). The CDR3 totals 16 residues. The CDR3 region has the DNA TGTGCCAGCAGCCAAGTCCTTCGGGGCGGGGGCGGTGGCTACACCTTC. It is translated as CASSQVLRGGGGGYTF.

This clonotype was picked up a small number of times. The chain joins TRBV5-6 to TRBJ2-5, with 9 bases identical to TRBD2. The CDR3 has 15 amino acids. Germline CDR1 reads SGHDT; CDR2 reads YYEEEE. V was clipped by 0 bases and J by 4 bases; unmatched bases: 4. The CDR3 is CASSLARGGRETQYF. In nucleotides, the CDR3 is TGTGCCAGCAGCTTGGCGCGGGGGGGCCGAGAGACCCAGTACTTC.

J is TRBJ1-3 and V is TRBV29-1; no reliable D call. The V gene's germline CDR1 is SQVTM and CDR2 ANQGSEA. This CDR3 contains 13 residues. Trimming took 5 bases from V and 0 from J, leaving 8 bases between them. DNA of the CDR3: TGCAGCGTTTCGGAAACCTCTGGAAACACCATATATTTT. Amino acids: CSVSETSGNTIYF.

CDR3 sequence: CSAYRPRGGYEQYF. The CDR3 DNA reads TGCAGTGCTTACAGGCCTCGTGGGGGATACGAGCAGTACTTC. V is TRBV20-1 and J is TRBJ2-7, with D perhaps matching TRBD1 or TRBD2 (5 bases each). Germline-derived CDR1 and CDR2 are DFQATT and SNEGSKA (reference sequence). This CDR3 has 14 amino acids. Trimming stripped 5 bases from V and 4 bases from J, with 18 bases between.

The rearrangement uses TRBV5-1 and TRBJ2-7; 12 nucleotides match TRBD1. Germline V gene data show CDR1 as SGHRS and CDR2 as YFSETQ. The CDR3 contains 18 residues. Trimming cost V 0 bases and J 1 base; bases outside gene matches: 8. The CDR3 coding sequence is TGCGCCAGCAGCTTGGGTCACGGGACAGGGGGCTGGTCCTACGAGCAGTACTTC. It encodes CASSLGHGTGGWSYEQYF.

This clonotype was counted at least ten times. The genes are TRBV5-1 and TRBJ2-1; TRBD2 matches at 12 bases. The CDR3 is made up of 14 amino acids. Germline V gives CDR1 SGHRS, CDR2 YFSETQ. The trim removed 6 bases at V and 7 bases at J, leaving 5 bases unmatched. The CDR3 DNA reads TGCGCCAGCAACAGACTAGCGGGAGAGAATGAGCAGTTCTTC. It translates to CASNRLAGENEQFF.

At least ten counts were recorded for this clonotype. V usage is TRBV5-5 and J usage is TRBJ2-1, with D tentatively TRBD1 or TRBD2 (5 bases each). With 2 bases removed from V and 8 bases from J, the gap between germline ends came to 17 bases. The CDR3 is made up of 15 amino acids. Germline V gene data show CDR1 as SGHKS and CDR2 as YYEKEE (reference sequence). The CDR3 bases are TGTGCCAGCAGCTTCCGGGACCGGGGTCACCATGAGCAGTTCTTC. Its protein product is CASSFRDRGHHEQFF.

V is TRBV5-1 and J is TRBJ1-1; 11 bases fit TRBD1. The V and J ends lost 2 bases and 3 bases, in that order; junction bases with no gene match: 6. Germline CDR1 reads SGHRS; CDR2 reads YFSETQ. This CDR3 comprises 16 residues. DNA for the CDR3: TGCGCCAGCAGCTTCTTTGGGACAGGGGGTGACACTGAAGCTTTCTTT. Translation: CASSFFGTGGDTEAFF.